This section outlines one TCR beta chain sequence together with its context. Its antigen is not yet known. No base qualities exist here, and no much larger clone lies one base off it. Sequences MGHDK (CDR1) and SYGVNS (CDR2) are obtained from the germline V gene. Trimming takes 4 bases from V and 4 bases from J, and the germline ends sit 11 bases apart. There are 14 amino acids in the CDR3, from cysteine to phenylalanine inclusive. Only CDR3 DNA remains: 42 bases, in frame from the first base. The data are from a study of T-cell reconstitution after alpha-beta-depleted transplantation in children (TCRdb year 2016). As for the study more broadly: Using TCR repertoire profiling, the study followed T-cell immune reconstitution in a quantitative way in children after TCRalphabeta/CD19-depleted allogeneic hematopoietic cell transplantation. Overall results and qualifications from the work: The frequencies of hyperexpanded clones fell over the following months, and after one year, T-cell counts and TCRbeta diversity were mostly attributed to newly produced T cells. In some patients, the high TCRbeta diversity seen at day 60 was put down to recipient T cells and intrathymic progenitors that had survived conditioning. About two months after transplant, the apparently early recovery of alphabetaT-cell counts reportedly depended on just several hundred clones that had expanded rapidly and came from non-depleted graft cells.

The method behind the library was PCR. TCRdb shows the sequencer as Illumina HiSeq 2500. Molecular barcoding was employed in the preparation of TCR libraries, with unique molecular identifiers being used to normalize TCRbeta repertoire quantification. Clones were called with MiXCR by TCRdb after fastp trimmed the public reads at Q25, and only in-frame beta chains were retained. Under each unique CDR3 protein, matching rows form one entry showing the most common genes and DNA. This sample has a few hundred thousand distinct CDR3 sequences in its table, and about an eighth of those were observed once. Together, the top ten hold around 2% of the sample. The intended sense of this specimen's treatment or condition label: allogeneic hematopoietic cell transplantation with graft depleted of TCRalphabeta T cells and CD19 B cells. TCRalphabeta/CD19-depleted allogeneic hematopoietic cell grafts were given to the transplant recipients, all of whom were children.

This receptor was obtained from a male patient under 18 who had a stem cell transplant for acute myeloid leukemia, so the T cells may come from the graft donor. The sequence links TRBV25-1 to TRBJ2-1, with TRBD2 tentatively as D gene (6 bases match). The sample was PBMCs, mostly from graft donor cells, taken 360 days after TCRalphabeta/CD19-depleted stem cell transplant. The CDR3 here reads CASSADYLYNEQFF. At the DNA level, the sequence is TGTGCCAGCAGTGCGGACTACTTGTACAATGAGCAGTTCTTC.